The 11 T cell receptor beta chains below were found in one sample sequenced in a study of blood T cell repertoires in COVID-19. TCRdb keeps only in-frame clones here, not all; method: immunoSEQ multiplex PCR. This table has some 300,000 clones, around 88% appearing once. The specimen sequenced was peripheral blood. The receptors were sampled from a woman in her 70s with COVID-19, enrolled during active disease.

The rearrangement joins TRBV7-2 to TRBJ2-5; 14 bases fit TRBD2. The CDR3 length is 16 residues. The V gene end was trimmed by 3 bases and the J gene end by 5 bases; junction bases not matched to a gene: 5. The V gene's germline CDR1 is SGHTA and CDR2 FQGNSA. CDR3 protein: CASSFPGLAGVETQYF. CDR3 DNA: TGTGCCAGCAGCTTCCCGGGACTAGCGGGGGTCGAGACCCAGTACTTC.

The J gene is TRBJ2-7, the V gene TRBV2, with D possibly matching TRBD1 (5 bases). The CDR3 runs 14 residues. Germline V CDR1 and CDR2: SNHLY, FYNNEI. V lost 4 bases and J lost 0, with 10 bases in between. CDR3 nucleotides: TGTGCCAGCAGTGCTGGGGCATACTCCTACGAGCAGTACTTC. Residues: CASSAGAYSYEQYF.

This sequence joins TRBV19 and TRBJ2-3; D perhaps matches TRBD1 (7 bases). Germline lookup yields CDR1 LNHDA and CDR2 SQIVND (reference sequence). The CDR3 is made up of 14 amino acids. The V gene lost 8 bases and the J gene lost 2 bases, with 14 bases spanning the gap. The CDR3 DNA sequence: TGTGCCAGTGCGGGACAGCTTTACACAGATACGCAGTATTTT. It translates to CASAGQLYTDTQYF.

V and J are TRBV6-2 or TRBV6-3 and TRBJ1-5; perhaps TRBD1 as D (6 bases). V was cut by 4 bases and J by 3 bases, with 10 bases left in between. The CDR3 covers 14 residues. Looked up from germline, CDR1 is MNHEY and CDR2 is SVGEGT. CDR3 protein: CASSSTGYNQPQHF. The CDR3 region has the DNA TGTGCCAGCAGTTCGACAGGATACAATCAGCCCCAGCATTTT.

The rearrangement joins TRBV5-6 to TRBJ1-1; D gene unclear. V was shortened by 2 bases and J by 5 bases, with 16 bases between the two germline ends. There are 15 residues in the CDR3. Germline CDR1 and CDR2: SGHDT and YYEEEE. The CDR3 nucleotides read TGTGCCAGCAGCTTCATAAGGGAGTTAAAAACTGAAGCTTTCTTT. Its protein product is CASSFIRELKTEAFF.

This chain links TRBV6-2 or TRBV6-3 with TRBJ1-4, with 7 bases aligning to TRBD1. Germline loops: CDR1 MNHEY, CDR2 SVGEGT. The CDR3 has 14 residues. With 6 bases clipped from V and 6 bases from J, the junction kept 7 bases outside the gene matches. Written as DNA, the CDR3 is TGTGCCAGCAGACCTACAGGGACAGATGAAAAACTGTTTTTT. Its translation is CASRPTGTDEKLFF.

The chain joins TRBV7-3 to TRBJ1-1; D remains ambiguous. The CDR3 spans 14 residues. The germline CDR1 and CDR2 sequences are SGHTA and FQGTGA. V lost 5 bases, J lost 4 bases, and 14 bases lay in between. CDR3: CASSLRGLGTEAFF. The CDR3 DNA is TGTGCCAGCAGCCTCAGAGGGCTTGGCACTGAAGCTTTCTTT.

CDR3: CASSQDGLAGGYNEQFF. Here the CDR3 DNA reads TGTGCCAGCAGCCAAGATGGCCTAGCGGGGGGATACAATGAGCAGTTCTTC. V usage is TRBV4-2 and J usage is TRBJ2-1; 11 positions match TRBD2. CDR1 is LGHNA and CDR2 is YNFKEQ in the germline V gene. This CDR3 comprises 17 residues. V shed 0 bases, J shed 4 bases, and the junction held 5 bases outside the gene matches.

This clone was seen a handful of times. The chain couples TRBV21-1 to TRBJ2-2; TRBD1 is the table's D call, not checked against the DNA. TRBV21-1 is shown as a pseudogene. This CDR3 spans 16 amino acids. CDR3 amino acids: CPPHCPTRTNTGELFF. In DNA, the CDR3 is TGTCCTCCGCATTGTCCGACAAGGACGAACACCGGGGAGCTGTTTTTT.

The chain recombines TRBV5-8 with TRBJ2-7, with 9 bases identical to TRBD1. Looked up from germline, CDR1 is SGHTS and CDR2 is YDEGEE. This CDR3 has 15 residues. J lost 2 bases, V lost 3 bases, and 6 bases had no gene match. CDR3 nucleotide sequence: TGTGCCAGCAGCTCCGCCCGGACAGGGGCCTACGAGCAGTACTTC. It encodes CASSSARTGAYEQYF.

The chain is built from TRBV19 and TRBJ1-2; D might be TRBD1 (5 bases). Germline V gene sequence: CDR1 LNHDA, CDR2 SQIVND (reference sequence). This CDR3 is 14 amino acids long. V shed 2 bases and J shed 0 bases, with 7 bases lying between them. CDR3 loop: CASSISRANYGYTF. The DNA for the CDR3 is TGTGCCAGTAGTATAAGCAGGGCTAACTATGGCTACACCTTC.